The clone carrying this T cell receptor (beta chain) occurred a few times. The data were taken from a study of patients and donors after allogeneic stem cell transplantation. TCRdb reprocessed the RT-PCR reads with MiXCR, giving one entry per CDR3 protein. This table has about 230,000 distinct CDR3 sequences, roughly 15% appearing once. CDR1 is DFQATT and CDR2 is SNEGSKA in the germline V gene (reference sequence). The CDR3 is made up of 14 amino acids. V lost 0 bases, J lost 5 bases, and 5 bases stayed unmatched. The TCR originated in a human donor who was either an allogeneic HSCT recipient or a stem cell or donor lymphocyte infusion donor (not recorded which). It is not recorded whose cells these are; they may come from a transplant donor. The chain joins TRBV20-1 to TRBJ2-7; 9 bases align to TRBD2. The sequencing sample was made of blood, either unsorted or a sorted T cell fraction (not recorded which). The CDR3 coding sequence is TGCAGTGCTAGAGATTCACTAGCGGGCCACGAGCAGTACTTC. Protein sequence: CSARDSLAGHEQYF.